The 6 T cell receptor beta chains below were found in one sample sequenced in a study of T cell responses to AZD1222 COVID-19 vaccine. Sequencing was performed with immunoSEQ multiplex PCR; in TCRdb, only in-frame clones are kept and a portion is missing. The sample contains 140,000 to 150,000 clones, 82% of which appear only once. Here the sequenced sample was peripheral blood, taken on day 0 of MenACWY control vaccination. These receptors came from an adult in good health.

The CDR3 DNA sequence: TGCGCCAGCAGTGAGTCGACTGGGGTCGAGCAGTACTTC. This encodes CASSESTGVEQYF. The V gene is TRBV10-1, the J gene TRBJ2-7, with D unresolved. The CDR3 consists of 13 residues. V lost 0 bases and J 6 bases, leaving 9 bases between the germline ends. CDR1 and CDR2 (germline): WNHNN, SYGVQD (reference sequence).

The genes are TRBV18 and TRBJ1-1; no clear D gene. V was clipped by 1 base and J by 1 base, with 7 bases between them. Germline CDR1 reads KGHSH; CDR2 reads LQKENI. The CDR3 length is 14 residues. CDR3 in DNA: TGTGCCAGCTCACCACAAGGTAGGAACACTGAAGCTTTCTTT. Its protein product is CASSPQGRNTEAFF.

The genes are TRBV3-1 (or the pseudogene TRBV3-2) and TRBJ1-1; D may be TRBD1 (6 bases). CDR1 is LGHDT and CDR2 is YNNKEL in the germline V gene (reference sequence). The CDR3 is 15 amino acids. V shed 3 bases and J shed 1 base, with 12 bases lying between them. This CDR3 is CASSQAGTTNTEAFF. Written as DNA, the CDR3 is TGTGCCAGCAGCCAGGCCGGGACAACGAACACTGAAGCTTTCTTT.

This clone was observed once. CDR3 region: CASTILASSYEQYF. In DNA, the CDR3 is TGTGCCAGCACCATACTAGCTTCCTCCTACGAGCAGTACTTC. This rearrangement joins TRBV6-5 to TRBJ2-7, with D possibly being TRBD2 (6 bases). The CDR3 contains 14 residues. The germline CDR1 and CDR2 sequences are MNHEY and SVGAGI. V was trimmed by 7 bases and J by 0 bases, leaving 13 bases between them.

The chain has TRBV4-1 and TRBJ1-2; tentative D call: TRBD1 (6 bases). This CDR3 is built from 13 residues. Germline values: CDR1 MGHRA, CDR2 YSYEKL. V lost 0 bases to trimming and J lost 8 bases, with 10 bases between them. As DNA, the CDR3 is TGCGCCAGCAGCCAAGACACAGGGTTAGGCTACACCTTC. This translates into CASSQDTGLGYTF.

This clone appeared once. This rearrangement joins TRBV5-6 to TRBJ1-6, with D unresolved. Germline CDR1 is SGHDT and CDR2 is YYEEEE. This CDR3 has 16 residues. The V gene lost 1 base and the J gene lost 8 bases, with 16 bases spanning the gap. CDR3 protein: CASSLYGSREDSPLHF. In nucleotides, the CDR3 is TGTGCCAGCAGCTTGTACGGGAGTCGTGAGGATTCACCCCTCCACTTT. Full variable domain (outside the CDR3, taken from reference TRBV5-6 and TRBJ1-6): DAGVTQSPTHLIKTRGQQVTLRCSPKSGHDTVSWYQQALGQGPQFIFQYYEEEERQRGNFPDRFSGHQFPNYSSELNVNALLLGDSALYLCASSLYGSREDSPLHFGNGTRLTVT.